This TCR beta chain was recorded in a study of cytomegalovirus exposure and HLA in healthy donors. General study results and limits: It was shown in a later analysis that HLA-associated TCR beta chains were more clonally expanded than other, equally common chains.

The PCR ran on 60 Vbeta and 13 Jbeta primers. Clones were sequenced by immunoSEQ multiplex PCR, and TCRdb holds only the in-frame ones, with some missing. The sample includes some 150,000 clones, 80% to 85% of them seen just once. As to this clone: The antigen is undetermined.

The CDR3 consists of 19 residues. Germline V gene sequence: CDR1 SGHAT, CDR2 FQNNGV. The junction had 8 bases not matched to a gene; V was cut back by 3 bases and J by 4 bases. The chain carries TRBV11-2 and TRBJ2-6; 14 nucleotides line up with TRBD2. The clonotype originates from a boy younger than 10 in good health and CMV-seronegative. Material for sequencing was PBMCs. This CDR3 is CASSLRGLAGVAGANVLTF. In nucleotides, the CDR3 is TGTGCCAGCAGCTTGCGGGGACTAGCGGGAGTAGCAGGGGCCAACGTCCTGACTTTC.